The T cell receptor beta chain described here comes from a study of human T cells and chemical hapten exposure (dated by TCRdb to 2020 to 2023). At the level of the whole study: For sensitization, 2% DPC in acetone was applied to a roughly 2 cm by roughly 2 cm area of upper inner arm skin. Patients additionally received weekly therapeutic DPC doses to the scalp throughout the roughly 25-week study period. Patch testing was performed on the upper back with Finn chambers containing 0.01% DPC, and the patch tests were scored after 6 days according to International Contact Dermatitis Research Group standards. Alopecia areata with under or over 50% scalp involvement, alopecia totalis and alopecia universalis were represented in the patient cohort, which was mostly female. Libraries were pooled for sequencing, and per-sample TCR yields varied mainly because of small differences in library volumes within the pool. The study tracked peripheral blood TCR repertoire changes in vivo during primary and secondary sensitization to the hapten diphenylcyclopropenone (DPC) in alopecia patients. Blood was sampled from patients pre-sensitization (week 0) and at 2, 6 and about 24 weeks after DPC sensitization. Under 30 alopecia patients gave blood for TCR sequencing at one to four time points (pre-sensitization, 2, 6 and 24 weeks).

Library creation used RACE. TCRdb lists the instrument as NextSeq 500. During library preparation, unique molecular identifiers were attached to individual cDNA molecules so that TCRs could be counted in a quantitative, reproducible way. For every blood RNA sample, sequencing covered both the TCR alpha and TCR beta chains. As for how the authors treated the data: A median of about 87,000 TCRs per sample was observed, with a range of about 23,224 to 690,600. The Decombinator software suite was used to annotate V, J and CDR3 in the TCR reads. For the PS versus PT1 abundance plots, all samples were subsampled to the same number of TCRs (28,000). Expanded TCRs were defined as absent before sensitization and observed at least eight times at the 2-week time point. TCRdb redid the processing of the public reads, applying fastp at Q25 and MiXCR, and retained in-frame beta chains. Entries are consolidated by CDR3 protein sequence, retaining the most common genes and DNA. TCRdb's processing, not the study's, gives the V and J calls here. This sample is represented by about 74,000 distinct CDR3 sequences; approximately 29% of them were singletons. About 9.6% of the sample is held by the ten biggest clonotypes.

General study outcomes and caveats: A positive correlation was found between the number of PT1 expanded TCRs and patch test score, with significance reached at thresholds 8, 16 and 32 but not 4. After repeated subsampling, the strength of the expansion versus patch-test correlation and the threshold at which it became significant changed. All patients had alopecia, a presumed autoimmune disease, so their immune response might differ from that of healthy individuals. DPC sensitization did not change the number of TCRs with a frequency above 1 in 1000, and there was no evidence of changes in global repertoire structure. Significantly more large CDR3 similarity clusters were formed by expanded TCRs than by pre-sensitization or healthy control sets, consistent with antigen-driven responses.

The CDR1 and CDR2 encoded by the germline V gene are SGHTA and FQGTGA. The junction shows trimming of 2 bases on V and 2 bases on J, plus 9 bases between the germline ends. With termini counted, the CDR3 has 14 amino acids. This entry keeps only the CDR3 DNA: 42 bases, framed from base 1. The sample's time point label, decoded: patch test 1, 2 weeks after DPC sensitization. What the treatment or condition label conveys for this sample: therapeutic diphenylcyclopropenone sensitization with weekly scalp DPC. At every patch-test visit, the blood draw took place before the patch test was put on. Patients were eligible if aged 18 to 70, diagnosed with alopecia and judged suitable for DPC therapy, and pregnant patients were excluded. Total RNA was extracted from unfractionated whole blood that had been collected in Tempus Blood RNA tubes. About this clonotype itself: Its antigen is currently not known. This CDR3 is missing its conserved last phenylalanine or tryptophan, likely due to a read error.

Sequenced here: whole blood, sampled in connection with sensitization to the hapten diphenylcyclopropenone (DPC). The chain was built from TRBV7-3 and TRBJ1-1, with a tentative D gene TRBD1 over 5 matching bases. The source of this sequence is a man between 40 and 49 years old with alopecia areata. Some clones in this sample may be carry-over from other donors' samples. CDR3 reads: CASSLQGGNTEAFS. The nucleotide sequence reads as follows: TGTGCCAGCAGCTTACAGGGCGGTAACACTGAAGCTTTCTCT.